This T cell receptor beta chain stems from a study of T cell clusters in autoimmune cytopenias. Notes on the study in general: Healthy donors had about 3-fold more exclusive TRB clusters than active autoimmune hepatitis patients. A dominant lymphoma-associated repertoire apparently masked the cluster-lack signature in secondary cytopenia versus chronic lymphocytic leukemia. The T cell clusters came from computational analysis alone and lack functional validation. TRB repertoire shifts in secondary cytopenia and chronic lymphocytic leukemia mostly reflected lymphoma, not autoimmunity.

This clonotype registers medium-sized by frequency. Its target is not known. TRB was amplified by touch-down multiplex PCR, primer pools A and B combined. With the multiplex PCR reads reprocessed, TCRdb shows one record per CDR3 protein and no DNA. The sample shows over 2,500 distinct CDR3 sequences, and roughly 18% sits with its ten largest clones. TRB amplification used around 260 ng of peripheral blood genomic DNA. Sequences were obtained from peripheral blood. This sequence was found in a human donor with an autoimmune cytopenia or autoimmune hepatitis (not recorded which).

The CDR3 sequence is CASSYSFRTGASYGYTF. The chain carries TRBV6-5 and TRBJ1-2; with no DNA, the TCRdb D assignment of TRBD1 cannot be verified. Germline V gene data show CDR1 as MNHEY and CDR2 as SVGAGI. CDR3 length equals 17 residues.